The 8 T cell receptor beta chains below were found in one sample sequenced in a study of CD8+ T cells in alopecia areata. On the basis of CD4, CD8alpha, NKG2D, NKG2ACE and other markers, pooled cutaneous lymph node cells were sorted. Sequencing relied on a cDNA template that was reverse transcribed from extracted RNA. Assay used: immunoSEQ multiplex PCR; TCRdb lists only in-frame clones, some missing. The sample includes under 350,000 clones, none of them occurring once. Sequencing was done on a sample of CD4+ T cells sorted from a lymph node. Every receptor here comes from a C3H/HeJ mouse with alopecia areata. MHC haplotype here: H2-k.

A remark on this clone: Genes here carry mouse names. The read finishes 4 residues shy of the CDR3 end, and the germline J gene is used to complete it. V usage is TRBV3 and J usage is TRBJ2-1, with TRBD1 identical over 7 bases. The J segment lost 0 bases and the V segment lost 2 bases, leaving 4 bases of the junction unmatched. CDR3 length equals 16 residues. The germline gives CDR1 SNHLY, CDR2 FYNGKV (reference sequence). Partial CDR3 DNA: TGTGCCAGCAGCTTAAACCAGGGGGATAACTATGCT. It yields the protein CASSLNQGDNYA. The whole CDR3 protein is CASSLNQGDNYAEQFF. Based on the CDR3 plus reference TRBV3 and TRBJ2-1, the full variable domain is GPKVLQIPSHQIIDMGQMVTLNCDPVSNHLYFYWYKQILGQQMEFLVNFYNGKVMEKSKLFKDQFSVERPDGSYFTLKIQPTALEDSAVYFCASSLNQGDNYAEQFFGPGTRLTVL.

On this clone: Germline and genes here are mouse. The read is 4 residues too short to cover the CDR3 end, so that end is filled in from the germline J gene. Other DNA sequences within the sample encode an identical CDR3. This chain uses TRBV1 with TRBJ2-1; the match to TRBD2 covers 8 bases. CDR1 is NSQYPW, CDR2 LRSPGD, per germline (reference sequence). The CDR3 contains 14 residues. CDR3 DNA (partial): TGCACCTGCAGTGCAGATCGGGGGGGCGCT. Its protein is CTCSADRGGA. The whole CDR3 protein is CTCSADRGGAEQFF.

This clone has a handful of counts. The genes and germline here are from mouse. The observed sequence ends 4 residues before the CDR3 terminus, with the missing tail filled in from the germline J gene. The chain links TRBV13-3 to TRBJ2-1, with a possible D match to TRBD1 (6 bases). Germline loops: CDR1 NNHDY, CDR2 SYVADS. Trimming cost V 5 bases and J 3 bases, with 15 bases left between them. CDR3 length: 15 amino acids. The sequenced part of the CDR3 DNA is TGTGCCAGCAGGCCCAGGGACATCTTCTATGCT. Translating gives CASRPRDIFYA. The whole CDR3 protein is CASRPRDIFYAEQFF.

Only a few counts were recorded for this clone. Gene and germline names: mouse. Read coverage stops 4 residues before the CDR3 terminus; the germline J gene supplies the remainder. V gene TRBV5 combines with J gene TRBJ2-1, with D uncertain. The V end was cut by 5 bases, the J end by 5 bases, with 13 bases between. Germline V gives CDR1 LGHNA, CDR2 YNLKQL (reference sequence). The CDR3 has 14 residues. The CDR3 loop reads CASSSHETNAEQFF. The sequenced part of the CDR3 DNA is TGTGCCAGCAGCTCACATGAGACAAATGCT.

The sample holds a few counts of this clone. Gene names are mouse gene names. The CDR3 goes on 4 residues after the read ends, and that part is filled in from the germline J gene. The rearrangement links TRBV19 to TRBJ2-2, with 10 bases identical to TRBD1. In germline, CDR1 is FNHDT, CDR2 SITEND (reference sequence). V lost 3 bases to trimming and J lost 3 bases; unmatched junction nucleotides: 5. The CDR3 has 16 amino acids. CDR3 bases read: TGTGCCAGCAGTAGACCCGGACAGGGGGACACCGGG. The encoded protein is CASSRPGQGDTG. The complete CDR3 protein is CASSRPGQGDTGQLYF.

Concerning this clone itself: Mouse gene names apply. The read halts 4 residues ahead of the CDR3 end, with the missing end drawn from the germline J gene. The V and J genes are TRBV13-2 and TRBJ2-2, with D maybe TRBD1 (6 bases). This CDR3 is built from 15 residues. The V gene lost 0 bases and the J gene lost 2 bases, with 8 bases spanning the gap. Germline V lookup: CDR1 NNHNN, CDR2 SYGAGS (reference sequence). The CDR3 is CASGDAGHNTGQLYF. The CDR3 bases that were read are TGTGCCAGCGGTGATGCGGGACACAACACCGGG.

Turning to this clone: Germline and genes here are mouse. Read coverage stops 4 residues before the CDR3 terminus; the germline J gene supplies the remainder. This sequence joins TRBV3 and TRBJ2-1, with 9 bases lining up with TRBD2. The CDR3 has 15 residues. The germline CDR1 and CDR2 sequences are SNHLY and FYNGKV (reference sequence). The trim removed 5 bases at V and 4 bases at J, leaving 6 bases unmatched. The CDR3: CASSPRDWAYAEQFF. CDR3 DNA (partial): TGTGCCAGCAGCCCTCGGGACTGGGCGTATGCT.

As concerns this clone: Germline and genes: mouse. The sequenced fragment ends 4 residues before the CDR3 boundary, so the rest is inferred from the germline J gene. The chain is built from TRBV5 and TRBJ2-2; the D gene is possibly TRBD1 (5 bases). Deletions cut 0 bases from V and 0 bases from J, with 8 bases between. Germline V gene data show CDR1 as LGHNA and CDR2 as YNLKQL (reference sequence). The length of the CDR3 is 16 residues. The sequenced CDR3 bases are TGTGCCAGCAGCCAAGATCCCAGGGCAAACACCGGG. It is translated as CASSQDPRANTG. The whole CDR3 protein reads CASSQDPRANTGQLYF.